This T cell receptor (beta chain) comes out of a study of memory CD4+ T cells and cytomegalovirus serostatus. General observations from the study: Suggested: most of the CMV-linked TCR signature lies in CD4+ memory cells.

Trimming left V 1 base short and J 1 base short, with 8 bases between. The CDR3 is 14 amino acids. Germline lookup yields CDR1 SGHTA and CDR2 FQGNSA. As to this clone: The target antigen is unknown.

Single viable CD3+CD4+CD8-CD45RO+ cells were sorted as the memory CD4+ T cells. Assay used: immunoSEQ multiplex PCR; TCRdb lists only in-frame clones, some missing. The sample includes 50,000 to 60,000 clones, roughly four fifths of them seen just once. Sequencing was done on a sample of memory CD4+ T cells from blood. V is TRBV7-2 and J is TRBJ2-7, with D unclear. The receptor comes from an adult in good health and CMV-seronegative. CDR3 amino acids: CASSLGTGSYEQYF. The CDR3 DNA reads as TGTGCCAGCAGCTTAGGAACTGGATCCTACGAGCAGTACTTC. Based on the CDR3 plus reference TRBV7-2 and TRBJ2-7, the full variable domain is GAGVSQSPSNKVTEKGKDVELRCDPISGHTALYWYRQSLGQGLEFLIYFQGNSAPDKSGLPSDRFSAERTGGSVSTLTIQRTQQEDSAVYLCASSLGTGSYEQYFGPGTRLTVT.